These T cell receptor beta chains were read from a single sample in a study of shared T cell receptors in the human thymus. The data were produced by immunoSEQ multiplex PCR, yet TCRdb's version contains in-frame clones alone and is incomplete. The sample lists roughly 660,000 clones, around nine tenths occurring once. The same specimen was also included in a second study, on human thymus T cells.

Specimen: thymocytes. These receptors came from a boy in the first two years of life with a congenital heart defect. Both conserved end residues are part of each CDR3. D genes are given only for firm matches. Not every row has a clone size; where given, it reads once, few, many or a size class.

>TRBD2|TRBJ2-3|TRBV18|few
CASSPAGEADTQYF
TGTGCCAGCTCACCGGCGGGAGAGGCAGATACGCAGTATTTT
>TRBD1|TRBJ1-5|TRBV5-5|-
CASSPRQGVNQPQHF
TGTGCCAGCAGCCCCAGACAGGGGGTTAATCAGCCCCAGCATTTT
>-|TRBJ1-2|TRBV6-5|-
CASSTRGARGYTF
TGTGCCAGCAGCACCCGGGGGGCGCGGGGCTACACCTTC
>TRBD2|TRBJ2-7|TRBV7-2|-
CASSFCVASGYIETEQYF
TGTGCCAGCAGCTTTTGCGTTGCTAGCGGGTATATCGAGACCGAGCAGTACTTC
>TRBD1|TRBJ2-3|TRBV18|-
CASSPPRTGPSDTQYF
TGTGCCAGCTCACCACCGAGGACAGGCCCTTCAGATACGCAGTATTTT
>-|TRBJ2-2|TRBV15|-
CATSRDRLGANGELFF
TGTGCCACCAGCAGAGATAGATTAGGGGCCAACGGGGAGCTGTTTTTT
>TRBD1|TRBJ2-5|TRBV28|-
CASSLKGAGETQYF
TGTGCCAGCAGTTTAAAGGGGGCCGGAGAGACCCAGTACTTC
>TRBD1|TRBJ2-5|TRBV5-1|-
CASSWHRRDRDVQETQYF
TGCGCCAGCAGCTGGCATCGCCGGGACAGGGATGTCCAAGAGACCCAGTACTTC
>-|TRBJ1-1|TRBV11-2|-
CASSLRGGTEAFF
TGTGCCAGCAGCTTACGGGGTGGCACTGAAGCTTTCTTT
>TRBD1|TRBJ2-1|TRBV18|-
CASSPRQGAKENEQFF
TGTGCCAGCTCACCACGTCAGGGGGCAAAAGAAAATGAGCAGTTCTTC
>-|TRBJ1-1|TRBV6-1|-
CASSDKQGGDTEAFF
TGTGCCAGCAGTGATAAACAGGGTGGGGACACTGAAGCTTTCTTT
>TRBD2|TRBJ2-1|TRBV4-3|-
CASSQKGGRTIYNEQFF
TGCGCCAGCAGCCAAAAGGGAGGGAGGACCATCTACAATGAGCAGTTCTTC
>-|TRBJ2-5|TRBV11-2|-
CASSLNSRRYQETQYF
TGTGCCAGCAGCTTAAACTCTCGGAGGTACCAAGAGACCCAGTACTTC
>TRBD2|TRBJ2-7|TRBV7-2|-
CASSPRLAGGPTYEQYF
TGTGCCAGCAGCCCCCGACTAGCGGGAGGCCCCACCTACGAGCAGTACTTC
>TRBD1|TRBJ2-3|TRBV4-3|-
CASSQGTGGTDTQYF
TGCGCCAGCAGCCAAGGGACAGGGGGCACAGATACGCAGTATTTT
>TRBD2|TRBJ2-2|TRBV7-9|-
CASSLCPGTSAHCTGELFF
TGTGCCAGCAGCTTATGCCCGGGGACTAGCGCCCATTGCACCGGGGAGCTGTTTTTT
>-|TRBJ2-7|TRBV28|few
CASRSTPRSYEQYF
TGTGCCAGCAGATCTACCCCCCGTTCCTACGAGCAGTACTTC
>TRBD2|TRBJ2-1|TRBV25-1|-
CASSETSGSSYNEQFF
TGTGCCAGCAGTGAGACTAGCGGGAGCTCCTACAATGAGCAGTTCTTC
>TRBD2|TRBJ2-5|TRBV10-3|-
CAISESGGETQYF
TGTGCCATCAGTGAGTCGGGGGGGGAGACCCAGTACTTC
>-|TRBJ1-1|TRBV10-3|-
CAISGATEAFF
TGTGCCATCAGTGGGGCGACTGAAGCTTTCTTT
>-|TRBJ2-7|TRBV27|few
CASSLTGGGSYEQYF
TGTGCCAGCAGTTTAACCGGCGGTGGTTCCTACGAGCAGTACTTC
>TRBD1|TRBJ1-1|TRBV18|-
CASSPRGTGGAGNTEAFF
TGTGCCAGCTCACCAAGAGGGACAGGGGGCGCGGGTAACACTGAAGCTTTCTTT
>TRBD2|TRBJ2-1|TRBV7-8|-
CASCSSGGGPYNEQFF
TGTGCCAGCTGCTCTAGCGGGGGGGGCCCCTACAATGAGCAGTTCTTC
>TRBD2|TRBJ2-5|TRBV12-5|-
CASGLRGRVALETQYF
TGTGCTAGTGGTTTACGGGGGAGGGTTGCTTTGGAGACCCAGTACTTC
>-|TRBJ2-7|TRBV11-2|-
CASSPGYNEQYF
TGTGCCAGCAGCCCCGGGTATAACGAGCAGTACTTC
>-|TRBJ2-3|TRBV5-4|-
CASSLGAGAIDTQYF
TGTGCCAGCAGCTTGGGGGCGGGGGCGATAGATACGCAGTATTTT
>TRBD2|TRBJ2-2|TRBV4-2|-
CASSQTREGELRTGELFF
TGTGCCAGCAGCCAAACCCGGGAGGGGGAGTTGCGCACCGGGGAGCTGTTTTTT
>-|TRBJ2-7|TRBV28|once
CASSLRQVNYEQYF
TGTGCCAGCAGTTTAAGACAGGTCAACTACGAGCAGTACTTC
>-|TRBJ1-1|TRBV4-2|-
CASSQGTGPNTEAFF
TGTGCCAGCAGCCAAGGTACAGGACCGAACACTGAAGCTTTCTTT
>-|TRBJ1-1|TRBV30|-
CAWSGDKNTEAFF
TGTGCCTGGAGCGGGGACAAGAACACTGAAGCTTTCTTT
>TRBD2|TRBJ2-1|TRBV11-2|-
CASSSGTSGSLQFF
TGTGCCAGCAGCTCCGGGACTAGCGGGAGTTTGCAGTTCTTC
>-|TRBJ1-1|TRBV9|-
CASSVGRGGHRYTEAFF
TGTGCCAGCAGCGTAGGGCGGGGGGGACACCGATACACTGAAGCTTTCTTT
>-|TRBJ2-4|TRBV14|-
CASRLTGSAKNIQYF
TGTGCCAGCCGCCTAACAGGGAGCGCCAAAAACATTCAGTACTTC
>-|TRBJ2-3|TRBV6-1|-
CASSEAIREASRDTQYF
TGTGCCAGCAGTGAAGCGATACGAGAAGCTAGCAGAGATACGCAGTATTTT
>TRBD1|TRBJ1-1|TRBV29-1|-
CSARTGSNTEAFF
TGCAGCGCCCGGACAGGGTCGAACACTGAAGCTTTCTTT
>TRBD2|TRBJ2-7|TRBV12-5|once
CASGLYLGLAGVEQYF
TGTGCTAGTGGTTTGTACCTGGGACTAGCGGGAGTCGAGCAGTACTTC
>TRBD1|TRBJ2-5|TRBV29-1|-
CSVRTDRGQETQYF
TGCAGCGTCCGGACCGACAGGGGGCAAGAGACCCAGTACTTC
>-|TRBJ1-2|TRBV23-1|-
CASTQPRTRRNYGYTF
TGCGCCAGCACCCAACCCCGGACACGACGGAACTATGGCTACACCTTC
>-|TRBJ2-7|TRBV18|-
CASSPLSGTSSYEQYF
TGTGCCAGCTCACCACTTTCAGGGACAAGCTCCTACGAGCAGTACTTC
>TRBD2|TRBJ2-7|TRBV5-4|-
CASSSLAGHEQYF
TGTGCCAGCAGCTCGCTAGCGGGACACGAGCAGTACTTC
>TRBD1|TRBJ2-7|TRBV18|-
CASSPDRDSYEQYF
TGTGCCAGCTCACCCGACAGGGACTCCTACGAGCAGTACTTC